This TCR beta chain was sequenced during a study of blood T cell repertoires in COVID-19. Across the whole study: In each case, the material was cDNA or gDNA derived from T cells, B-cell-depleted T cells, or PBMCs.

In the original analysis: Cell counts per sample came from amplifying reference gene primers. Repertoires were generated with immunoSEQ multiplex PCR, while TCRdb's copy carries only in-frame clones and drops some. That table furnishes V, J and clone size, whereas the DNA furnished D and trimming. Of a few hundred thousand clones listed, around 85% are singletons. The CDR3 loop spans 16 amino acids. The germline gives CDR1 LGHDT, CDR2 YNNKEL (reference sequence). The V gene lost 0 bases and the J gene lost 1 base, with 12 bases spanning the gap. The V call is TRBV3-1 (or the pseudogene TRBV3-2), the J call TRBJ1-1, with no clear D. The source of this sequence is a woman younger than 30 with acute or convalescent COVID-19. Sequenced material: peripheral blood. CDR3 residues: CASSQEFRLKNTEAFF. Written as DNA, the CDR3 is TGTGCCAGCAGCCAAGAGTTCAGGCTTAAGAACACTGAAGCTTTCTTT.